These 22 T cell receptor beta chains were sequenced from one sample in a study of blood T cell repertoires in COVID-19. Profiling relied on immunoSEQ multiplex PCR, and the TCRdb table lists in-frame clones only, not all of them. The repertoire includes fewer than 150,000 clones, about four fifths of them detected once, and roughly 15% sits in the top ten. Source material: peripheral blood. The receptor set was obtained from a woman aged 50 to 65 with acute or convalescent COVID-19.

The rearrangement joins TRBV5-1 to TRBJ2-7; possible D gene TRBD1, 6 bases. Germline CDR1 is SGHRS and CDR2 is YFSETQ. The length of the CDR3 is 15 residues. The V gene lost 4 bases and the J gene lost 0 bases, with 14 bases spanning the gap. CDR3 sequence reads: CASSPRQDSSYEQYF. DNA of the CDR3: TGCGCCAGCAGCCCCCGACAGGATAGCTCCTACGAGCAGTACTTC.

This chain connects TRBV10-1 to TRBJ2-1; 8 bases are a match to TRBD2. CDR1 and CDR2 from the germline V gene are WNHNN and SYGVQD (reference sequence). This CDR3 has 14 amino acids. The V and J ends lost 9 bases and 4 bases, in that order; junction bases with no gene match: 8. The CDR3 is CASNGGDPYNEQFF. The CDR3, as DNA: TGCGCCAGTAACGGGGGGGACCCATACAATGAGCAGTTCTTC.

The chain is built from TRBV10-3 and TRBJ2-7, with D perhaps TRBD1 (6 bases). With 6 bases removed from V and 7 bases from J, the gap between germline ends came to 13 bases. This CDR3 region has 12 residues. Germline V lookup: CDR1 ENHRY, CDR2 SYGVKD. The CDR3 bases are TGTGCCATCAGCCGACAGGATAAAGAGCAGTACTTC. This gives the protein CAISRQDKEQYF.

The chain employs TRBV20-1 and TRBJ1-3; D uncertain. Trimming shortened V by 3 bases and J by 8 bases, and 8 bases separated the two germline ends. The germline V gene encodes CDR1 DFQATT and CDR2 SNEGSKA (reference sequence). The CDR3 is 11 amino acids. The CDR3 loop reads CSASYGDTIYF. The CDR3 bases are TGCAGTGCTAGTTACGGTGACACCATATATTTT.

This rearrangement joins TRBV3-1 (or the pseudogene TRBV3-2) to TRBJ2-1, with TRBD2 matching 16 bases. V lost 4 bases and J lost 0; bases outside the gene matches: 12. The CDR3 consists of 21 residues. Germline loops: CDR1 LGHDT, CDR2 YNNKEL (reference sequence). CDR3 bases: TGTGCCAGCAGCCTAGCCGGGACTAGCGGGGGGGCTTTTAGCTCCTACAATGAGCAGTTCTTC. Encoded protein: CASSLAGTSGGAFSSYNEQFF.

V is TRBV27 and J is TRBJ1-5; tentatively, D is TRBD1 (6 bases). Germline lookup yields CDR1 MNHEY and CDR2 SMNVEV (reference sequence). This CDR3 comprises 14 residues. V was shortened by 3 bases and J by 5 bases, with 11 bases between the two germline ends. In DNA form, the CDR3 reads TGTGCCAGCAGTTTTACAGGGTCCGATCAGCCCCAGCATTTT. It is translated as CASSFTGSDQPQHF.

The chain joins TRBV30 to TRBJ1-6, with D hard to call. CDR3 length: 13 amino acids. V lost 1 base and J 11 bases, leaving 12 bases between the germline ends. CDR1 is GTSNPN and CDR2 is SVGIG in the germline V gene (reference sequence). CDR3 coding DNA: TGTGCCTGGAGTGGGAGCGGGTGGCCACCCCTCCACTTT. Amino acid sequence: CAWSGSGWPPLHF.

This sequence joins TRBV28 and TRBJ2-3; 8 nucleotides align to TRBD2. The length of the CDR3 is 18 residues. The ends lost 8 bases at V and 3 bases at J; junction bases unmatched: 19. Looked up from germline, CDR1 is MDHEN and CDR2 is SYDVKM. The CDR3 spells CASLNMGSGGDLTDTQYF. The CDR3 DNA reads TGTGCCAGCCTCAATATGGGGTCGGGGGGGGACTTAACAGATACGCAGTATTTT. The variable domain in full, with the rest retrieved from reference TRBV28 and TRBJ2-3, is DVKVTQSSRYLVKRTGEKVFLECVQDMDHENMFWYRQDPGLGLRLIYFSYDVKMKEKGDIPEGYSVSREKKERFSLILESASTNQTSMYLCASLNMGSGGDLTDTQYFGPGTRLTVL.

The V gene is TRBV5-4, the J gene TRBJ2-1; 8 bases are a match to TRBD2. Trimming at V came to 7 bases and at J to 3 bases, leaving 6 bases not matched to a gene. CDR3 length: 14 amino acids. The germline V gene has CDR1 SGHNT and CDR2 YYREEE (reference sequence). The CDR3 spells CASQTSGYYNEQFF. For the CDR3, the DNA is TGTGCCAGCCAAACTAGCGGATACTACAATGAGCAGTTCTTC.

Only one count was recorded for this clone. The chain has TRBV24-1 and TRBJ2-5; 8 bases align to TRBD2. The CDR3 loop spans 16 amino acids. The V and J ends lost 7 bases and 4 bases, in that order; junction bases with no gene match: 13. The germline V gene has CDR1 KGHDR and CDR2 SFDVKD. For the CDR3, the DNA is TGTGCCACCAGCGGTGACATCGGGGGGGTCTTAGAGACCCAGTACTTC. Its protein product is CATSGDIGGVLETQYF.

This clone was seen only a few times. This chain connects TRBV6-6 to TRBJ1-2; 7 nucleotides align to TRBD1. CDR1 MNHNY and CDR2 SVGAGI come from the germline V gene (reference sequence). This CDR3 is built from 15 residues. V shed 6 bases, J shed 2 bases, and the junction held 9 bases outside the gene matches. The CDR3 region is CASSRQTGTNYGYTF. Written as DNA, the CDR3 is TGTGCCAGCAGCCGGCAGACAGGGACCAACTATGGCTACACCTTC.

The genes are TRBV18 and TRBJ1-2; maybe TRBD1 (6 bases). Trimming took 3 bases from V and 5 from J, leaving 10 bases between them. The CDR3 is made up of 13 amino acids. The germline V gene has CDR1 KGHSH and CDR2 LQKENI. The CDR3 nucleotides read TGTGCCAGCTCACCGGACAGTTCTTATGGCTACACCTTC. Its translation: CASSPDSSYGYTF.

The genes are TRBV12-3 or TRBV12-4 and TRBJ1-1; D may be TRBD1 (5 bases). Trimming shortened V by 6 bases and J by 6 bases, and 14 bases separated the two germline ends. This CDR3 is 13 amino acids long. CDR3 coding DNA: TGTGCCAGCAGCCCGACAGACTTCGCTGAAGCTTTCTTT. This codes for CASSPTDFAEAFF.

This chain uses TRBV24-1 with TRBJ1-2, with D tentatively TRBD1 (6 bases). Trimming stripped 7 bases from V and 6 bases from J, with 20 bases between. Per the germline V gene, CDR1 is KGHDR and CDR2 is SFDVKD. The length of the CDR3 is 15 residues. CDR3 sequence: CATSLSVKGDHGYTF. In nucleotides, the CDR3 is TGTGCCACCAGCCTATCGGTGAAGGGGGACCATGGCTACACCTTC.

The V gene is TRBV3-1 (or the pseudogene TRBV3-2), the J gene TRBJ1-3; D is perhaps TRBD1 (6 bases). The CDR3 sequence is 16 residues long. Germline lookup yields CDR1 LGHDT and CDR2 YNNKEL (reference sequence). V was pared by 5 bases and J by 0 bases, with 14 bases between. The CDR3 DNA reads TGTGCCAGCAGCAAGATGACAGGAAGCTCTGGAAACACCATATATTTT. Encoded protein: CASSKMTGSSGNTIYF.

The chain recombines TRBV29-1 with TRBJ2-7, with 8 bases fitting TRBD2. The CDR3 runs 13 residues. The trim removed 3 bases at V and 1 base at J, leaving 2 bases unmatched. CDR1 and CDR2 from the germline V gene are SQVTM and ANQGSEA. CDR3 in DNA: TGCAGCGTTGACTCGGGGGGGTCCTACGAGCAGTACTTC. Its translation is CSVDSGGSYEQYF.

CDR3 in amino acids: CASSLLGGEQGATNEKLFF. The CDR3 DNA reads as TGTGCCAGCAGTTTATTAGGAGGTGAACAGGGGGCAACTAATGAAAAACTGTTTTTT. The gene calls are TRBV27 and TRBJ1-4; TRBD1 agrees at 8 bases. The CDR3 contains 19 residues. J lost 0 bases, V lost 1 base, and 10 bases had no gene match. CDR1 MNHEY and CDR2 SMNVEV come from the germline V gene (reference sequence). Looking up the rest from reference TRBV27 and TRBJ1-4 gives the full variable domain: EAQVTQNPRYLITVTGKKLTVTCSQNMNHEYMSWYRQDPGLGLRQIYYSMNVEVTDKGDVPEGYKVSRKEKRNFPLILESPSPNQTSLYFCASSLLGGEQGATNEKLFFGSGTQLSVL.

The V call is TRBV12-3 or TRBV12-4, the J call TRBJ2-7; 7 nucleotides agree with TRBD1. This CDR3 spans 13 amino acids. Germline trimming cut 6 bases from V and 3 bases from J; bases unmatched to any gene: 5. CDR3 nucleotide sequence: TGTGCCAGCAGCCGGGGACAGATCTACGAGCAGTACTTC. This translates into CASSRGQIYEQYF.

This chain connects TRBV9 to TRBJ1-3; 11 bases fit TRBD1. The germline gives CDR1 SGDLS, CDR2 YYNGEE. J lost 3 bases, V lost 3 bases, and 8 bases had no gene match. The CDR3 sequence is 17 residues long. The CDR3 is CASSARGGQGGGNTIYF. CDR3 in DNA: TGTGCCAGCAGCGCAAGAGGGGGACAGGGGGGTGGAAACACCATATATTTT.

The chain couples TRBV6-5 to TRBJ2-7, with 9 bases lining up with TRBD1. The CDR3 sequence is 15 residues long. V lost 7 bases and J lost 2; bases outside the gene matches: 9. CDR1 is MNHEY and CDR2 is SVGAGI in the germline V gene. CDR3 nucleotides: TGTGCCAGCACCCATGACAGGGGGGGAACCTACGAGCAGTACTTC. Protein sequence: CASTHDRGGTYEQYF.

The chain uses TRBV2 and TRBJ1-1, with 9 bases that match TRBD1. This CDR3 is 14 amino acids long. Losses at the gene ends were 6 bases for V and 7 bases for J; bases not matched to a gene: 9. Germline lookup yields CDR1 SNHLY and CDR2 FYNNEI. The CDR3 sequence: CASRDRGRPDEAFF. DNA of the CDR3: TGTGCCAGCAGGGACAGGGGAAGACCCGATGAAGCTTTCTTT.

V gene TRBV5-1 combines with J gene TRBJ1-6; the D is unclear. In germline, CDR1 is SGHRS, CDR2 YFSETQ. CDR3 size: 14 residues. Trimming took off 0 bases at V and 10 bases at J, with 11 bases between the two ends. The chain's CDR3 is CASSLDNLRSPLHF. The CDR3 DNA is TGCGCCAGCAGCTTGGATAATCTCAGATCACCCCTCCACTTT.